This T cell receptor beta chain was identified during a study of shared clonotypes between healthy human individuals. CDR3 length: 13 amino acids. V was clipped by 8 bases and J by 6 bases, with 19 bases between them. CDR1 is GTSNPN, CDR2 SVGIG, per germline (reference sequence). Only in-frame clones appear in the TCRdb table, and some are missing; sequencing was by immunoSEQ multiplex PCR. The sample shows roughly 2.6 million clones, 85% to 95% of them seen only once. The TCR sequence derives from a man younger than 35 in good health. The chain uses TRBV30 and TRBJ2-5; D may match TRBD1 or TRBD2 (6 bases each). Sequencing was done on a sample of naive CD4+ T cells sorted from blood. Stated subset: CD45RA+ positively selected. The CDR3 is CALEGGPWKTQYF. The CDR3 coding sequence is TGTGCCCTCGAAGGGGGGCCTTGGAAGACCCAGTACTTC.